These 24 T cell receptor beta chains originate from one sample sequenced in a study of cytomegalovirus exposure and HLA in healthy donors. PCR involved 60 Vbeta and 13 Jbeta primers. The data were produced by immunoSEQ multiplex PCR, yet TCRdb's version contains in-frame clones alone and is incomplete. The sample gives just over 200,000 clones, approximately 70% of which show up once; about 3% is in the top ten. Material: PBMCs. Receptor source: a man aged 40-49 years in good health and CMV-seropositive.

This clone was recorded a few times. This chain joins TRBV19 and TRBJ1-1; perhaps TRBD1 as D (5 bases). Per germline, CDR1 LNHDA and CDR2 SQIVND (reference sequence). There are 11 residues in the CDR3. Trimming removed 10 bases at V and 4 bases at J, with 10 bases between. In nucleotides, the CDR3 is TGTGCCACATCGGACACCACTGAAGCTTTCTTT. Encoded protein: CATSDTTEAFF.

The chain couples TRBV29-1 to TRBJ2-3; possibly TRBD1 for D (6 bases). The germline CDR1 and CDR2 sequences are SQVTM and ANQGSEA. This CDR3 region has 13 residues. Trimming left V 1 base short and J 1 base short, with 6 bases between. The CDR3 reads CSVEGQGTDTQYF. In DNA, the CDR3 is TGCAGCGTTGAAGGACAGGGCACAGATACGCAGTATTTT.

V gene TRBV19 combines with J gene TRBJ1-2; D gene uncertain. In germline, CDR1 is LNHDA, CDR2 SQIVND (reference sequence). V was clipped by 5 bases and J by 4 bases, with 14 bases between them. This CDR3 has 14 amino acids. The CDR3 here is CASSYLYRSYGYTF. CDR3 DNA sequence: TGTGCCAGTAGTTACCTATACCGATCCTATGGCTACACCTTC.

This chain connects TRBV6-1 to TRBJ1-1; no clear D. The germline V gene encodes CDR1 MNHNS and CDR2 SASEGT. This CDR3 has 12 amino acids. V was shortened by 6 bases and J by 3 bases, with 8 bases between the two germline ends. Written as DNA, the CDR3 is TGTGCCAGCAGCAGGTTCGACACTGAAGCTTTCTTT. It yields the protein CASSRFDTEAFF.

The chain recombines TRBV29-1 with TRBJ1-1; no clear D gene. The CDR3 consists of 12 residues. Germline V gives CDR1 SQVTM, CDR2 ANQGSEA. The V gene lost 5 bases and the J gene lost 1 base, with 8 bases spanning the gap. DNA for the CDR3: TGCAGCGTTAAAACGGGGAACACTGAAGCTTTCTTT. Translation gives CSVKTGNTEAFF.

This clone was counted only a few times. The chain combines TRBV10-3 with TRBJ1-1; weak D call: TRBD1 (6 bases). Germline values: CDR1 ENHRY, CDR2 SYGVKD. This CDR3 has 13 amino acids. Trimming took 4 bases from V and 1 from J, leaving 7 bases between them. In nucleotides, the CDR3 is TGTGCCATCAGTGGACAGGAGAACACTGAAGCTTTCTTT. Translating gives CAISGQENTEAFF.

The gene calls are TRBV5-8 and TRBJ1-1; D remains ambiguous. V lost 0 bases and J lost 4, with 7 bases in between. Germline-derived CDR1 and CDR2 are SGHTS and YDEGEE. CDR3 size: 13 residues. CDR3: CASSLVVSTEAFF. The CDR3 DNA reads TGTGCCAGCAGCTTGGTAGTGAGCACTGAAGCTTTCTTT.

The count of this clone is one. At one end the junction does not follow the germline gene, possibly because of a read error. This chain joins TRBV7-9 and TRBJ1-1; TRBD1 aligns across 7 bases. Per germline, CDR1 SEHNR and CDR2 FQNEAQ (reference sequence). The CDR3 runs 16 residues. The CDR3 DNA sequence: TGTTCCAGCAGCTTTTACAGGGGTCTTTTGAACACTGAAGCTTTCTTT. Translating gives CSSSFYRGLLNTEAFF.

The V gene is TRBV5-1, the J gene TRBJ2-5, with 10 bases identical to TRBD1. V shed 5 bases and J 11 bases; nucleotides not matched to a gene: 24. Germline V CDR1 and CDR2: SGHRS, YFSETQ. The CDR3 runs to 18 residues. CDR3 bases: TGCGCCAGCAGGGGGGGGTCTTGGGACAGGGGAGTATCGGAGGAGCAGTACTTC. This encodes CASRGGSWDRGVSEEQYF.

The V and J genes are TRBV6-5 and TRBJ1-1; D might be TRBD1 (5 bases). The V gene lost 6 bases and the J gene lost 1 base, with 9 bases spanning the gap. This CDR3 contains 13 residues. Germline V gene lookup returns CDR1 MNHEY and CDR2 SVGAGI. CDR3 loop: CASRRTGNTEAFF. In nucleotides, the CDR3 is TGTGCCAGCAGACGAACAGGGAACACTGAAGCTTTCTTT.

CDR3 coding DNA: TGTGCCAGTAGTTTAAGGGGGTCGAGCACTGAAGCTTTCTTT. The encoded protein is CASSLRGSSTEAFF. The chain employs TRBV19 and TRBJ1-1; possibly TRBD1 for D (6 bases). The CDR3 consists of 14 residues. The germline V and J ends were trimmed by 5 bases and 4 bases, with 14 bases remaining between them. Germline V gene data show CDR1 as LNHDA and CDR2 as SQIVND (reference sequence).

J is TRBJ2-1 and V is TRBV7-8; 12 bases map to TRBD2. V gave up 4 bases and J gave up 7 bases; unmatched junction bases: 11. This CDR3 is 17 amino acids long. CDR1 and CDR2 from the germline V gene are SGHVS and FQNEAQ. The CDR3 protein is CASSWGLAGGPWNEQFF. DNA for the CDR3: TGTGCCAGCAGCTGGGGGCTAGCGGGGGGGCCTTGGAATGAGCAGTTCTTC.

This chain joins TRBV10-3 and TRBJ2-3; 8 bases agree with TRBD1. Trimming at V came to 11 bases and at J to 3 bases, leaving 10 bases not matched to a gene. Looked up from germline, CDR1 is ENHRY and CDR2 is SYGVKD. The CDR3 consists of 14 residues. Here the CDR3 reads CASYRGANTDTQYF. The CDR3 DNA sequence: TGTGCCTCCTACAGGGGGGCAAATACAGATACGCAGTATTTT.

This clone has a handful of counts. V and J are TRBV7-7 and TRBJ1-2, with a tentative D call TRBD1 (6 bases). V shed 2 bases and J shed 5 bases, with 21 bases lying between them. CDR1 is SSHAT, CDR2 FNYEAQ, per germline (reference sequence). The CDR3 spans 17 residues. The CDR3 loop is CASSLKQGTNREYGYTF. Here the CDR3 DNA reads TGTGCCAGCAGCTTAAAGCAGGGGACTAATCGGGAGTATGGCTACACCTTC.

In this sample, this clone turned up once. The V gene is TRBV11-2, the J gene TRBJ1-3; D is unclear. There are 17 residues in the CDR3. Germline V CDR1 and CDR2: SGHAT, FQNNGV. V was pared by 5 bases and J by 0 bases, with 17 bases between. As DNA, the CDR3 is TGTGCCAGCAGCCCCAACAGCGGGCAGAGCTCTGGAAACACCATATATTTT. This sequence encodes CASSPNSGQSSGNTIYF.

This chain joins TRBV27 and TRBJ2-5; 8 nucleotides align to TRBD1. V lost 6 bases to trimming and J lost 5 bases; unmatched junction nucleotides: 5. This CDR3 has 13 amino acids. CDR1 is MNHEY and CDR2 is SMNVEV in the germline V gene (reference sequence). This CDR3 reads CASRRTGTETQYF. CDR3 bases: TGTGCCAGCAGGAGGACAGGGACGGAGACCCAGTACTTC.

The rearrangement uses TRBV5-1 and TRBJ1-3; D uncertain. The CDR3 runs 16 residues. The ends were cut back, 2 bases at V and 0 bases at J, with 12 bases in the middle. Per the germline V gene, CDR1 is SGHRS and CDR2 is YFSETQ. The CDR3 DNA follows: TGCGCCAGCAGCTTTAACGGTTTCCTCTCTGGAAACACCATATATTTT. This sequence encodes CASSFNGFLSGNTIYF. The complete variable domain, with remaining parts taken from reference TRBV5-1 and TRBJ1-3, reads KAGVTQTPRYLIKTRGQQVTLSCSPISGHRSVSWYQQTPGQGLQFLFEYFSETQRNKGNFPGRFSGRQFSNSRSEMNVSTLELGDSALYLCASSFNGFLSGNTIYFGEGSWLTVV.

The rearrangement links TRBV11-2 to TRBJ2-1, with D possibly being TRBD1 (6 bases). Germline CDR1 SGHAT, CDR2 FQNNGV. The V end lost 5 bases, the J end lost 2 bases, and 16 bases lay between the germline ends. The CDR3 runs 16 residues. The CDR3 DNA reads TGTGCCAGCAGCCCCGCAGGGGCCCCGGCCTACAATGAGCAGTTCTTC. Translating it yields CASSPAGAPAYNEQFF.

The chain recombines TRBV11-1 with TRBJ2-2, with a weak D call TRBD2 (5 bases). This CDR3 comprises 16 residues. Trimming took off 3 bases at V and 6 bases at J, with 17 bases between the two ends. CDR1 SGHAT and CDR2 FQDESV come from the germline V gene (reference sequence). CDR3 loop: CASSLDGNLMAGELFF. In DNA, the CDR3 is TGTGCCAGCAGCTTGGACGGGAACTTAATGGCCGGGGAGCTGTTTTTT.

V is TRBV13 and J is TRBJ2-7, with D hard to call. Germline CDR1 and CDR2: PRHDT and FYEKMQ (reference sequence). CDR3 length: 14 residues. V was trimmed by 10 bases and J by 0 bases, leaving 16 bases between them. CDR3 protein: CATSRVASSYEQYF. CDR3 DNA: TGTGCCACGAGCCGAGTTGCTTCCTCCTACGAGCAGTACTTC.

This clone was recorded a few times. The chain couples TRBV27 to TRBJ1-2; 10 nucleotides line up with TRBD1. The V gene end was trimmed by 0 bases and the J gene end by 8 bases; junction bases not matched to a gene: 9. The CDR3 has 16 residues. Looked up from germline, CDR1 is MNHEY and CDR2 is SMNVEV (reference sequence). CDR3 DNA sequence: TGTGCCAGCAGTTTATCGGGGACAGGGGCTTTCGGAGGCTACACCTTC. Its translation: CASSLSGTGAFGGYTF.

The CDR3 coding sequence is TGTGCCAGCAGCGCGAGATCGACAGGGCCGGGAAACACCATATATTTT. Translating it yields CASSARSTGPGNTIYF. This chain links TRBV5-6 with TRBJ1-3, with 7 bases that match TRBD1. The CDR3 totals 16 residues. Trimming removed 4 bases from V and 4 bases from J; junction bases left unmatched: 11. Germline values: CDR1 SGHDT, CDR2 YYEEEE.

This chain connects TRBV19 to TRBJ1-1, with D possibly matching TRBD1 (6 bases). This CDR3 comprises 13 residues. Trimming stripped 2 bases from V and 7 bases from J, with 11 bases between. The germline CDR1 and CDR2 sequences are LNHDA and SQIVND (reference sequence). The CDR3 DNA is TGTGCCAGTAGTATAAGTAGGGGGTTTGAAGCTTTCTTT. Its protein is CASSISRGFEAFF.

The genes are TRBV5-1 and TRBJ1-3; D is ambiguous. Germline V gene data show CDR1 as SGHRS and CDR2 as YFSETQ. V was cut by 4 bases and J by 0 bases, with 11 bases left in between. The CDR3 covers 15 residues. This CDR3 is CASSPNSGSGNTIYF. CDR3 bases: TGCGCCAGCAGCCCAAACAGTGGCTCTGGAAACACCATATATTTT.